Listed below are T cell receptor beta chains from one sample, sequenced in a study of early T cells in non-severe SARS-CoV-2 infection. TCRdb reprocessed the 5' RACE reads with MiXCR, giving one entry per CDR3 protein. The table shows about 67,000 distinct CDR3 sequences, with around 10% occurring only once. Input material: whole blood. All receptors derive from an adult who was a healthcare worker with PCR-confirmed SARS-CoV-2 infection or an uninfected control (not recorded which). The CDR3 runs from the conserved cysteine through the conserved F or W. A D gene is named only where the DNA matches it firmly. Where a row states a size, it is once, few, many or the class of an expanded clone; other rows omit it.

CDR3nt	CDR3aa	abundance	v_gene	j_gene	d_gene
TGCAGTGCCGAAGAGACCGGGACAGGGTTGGACAATGAGCAGTTCTTC	CSAEETGTGLDNEQFF	many	TRBV20-1	TRBJ2-1	TRBD1
TGCGCCAGCAGCTTTAGAGGGGCGGCCACAGATACGCAGTATTTT	CASSFRGAATDTQYF	few	TRBV5-1	TRBJ2-3	NA
TGTGCCAGCAGCCGCGTCCCGACAGGGGATTATGGCTACACCTTC	CASSRVPTGDYGYTF	few	TRBV7-2	TRBJ1-2	TRBD1
TGTGCCAGCAGTTCTAGCGGGGGGGCCTATGAGCAGTTCTTC	CASSSSGGAYEQFF	many	TRBV6-5	TRBJ2-1	TRBD2
TGTGCCAGCAGAATCGAAAAGGGACAGTCTTTTGACTATGGCTACACCTTC	CASRIEKGQSFDYGYTF	many	TRBV6-6	TRBJ1-2	TRBD1
TGTGCCAGTAGTATATTTAGGACAGGGCGGACCGGGGAGCTGTTTTTT	CASSIFRTGRTGELFF	many	TRBV19	TRBJ2-2	TRBD1
TGCGCCGGCAGTGACCCGACTAGCGGAAGGCTGATCTCCTACAATGAGCAGTTCTTC	CAGSDPTSGRLISYNEQFF	NA	TRBV10-2	TRBJ2-1	TRBD2
TGTGCCAGCAGCTTAGGACAGTCCTTTTCCTACGAGCAGTACTTC	CASSLGQSFSYEQYF	many	TRBV7-6	TRBJ2-7	NA
TGTGCCAGCAGTTTCCGGGACCCCCGTAACTCCTACAATGAGCAGTTCTTC	CASSFRDPRNSYNEQFF	many	TRBV12-3/TRBV12-4	TRBJ2-1	NA
TGCGCCAGCAGCTTTAGGCTAGCGGGGAGCGCTAGCACAGATACGCAGTATTTT	CASSFRLAGSASTDTQYF	many	TRBV5-1	TRBJ2-3	TRBD2
TGTGCCAGCCCGGGGGCCTCTTGTCCCGAGACCCAGTACTTC	CASPGASCPETQYF	few	TRBV4-2	TRBJ2-5	NA
TGTGCCAGCAGCGCGATCGGGGCCCCGGTGAATGAGCAGTTCTTC	CASSAIGAPVNEQFF	many	TRBV7-3	TRBJ2-1	NA
TGTGCCAGCAGCCGAACTAGGTACCCCAGCTCCTACGAGCAGTACTTC	CASSRTRYPSSYEQYF	few	TRBV6-5	TRBJ2-7	NA
TGTGCCAGCAACTTAGGGTTGCACACAGATACGCAGTATTTT	CASNLGLHTDTQYF	NA	TRBV7-9	TRBJ2-3	NA
TGTGCCAGCAGTTTCCAAGGACTAGGGCTCACAGATACGCAGTATTTT	CASSFQGLGLTDTQYF	many	TRBV12-3/TRBV12-4	TRBJ2-3	TRBD2
TGTGCCAGCAGCTTAGTGCCGGACAATGAAGCTTTCTTT	CASSLVPDNEAFF	many	TRBV11-2	TRBJ1-1	NA
TGCGCCAGCAGCTTGGGGCTAGCTGGGCCAGATACGCAGTATTTT	CASSLGLAGPDTQYF	many	TRBV5-1	TRBJ2-3	NA
TGCAGTGCGTGGGCCCAGGGGGATGAGCAGTTCTTC	CSAWAQGDEQFF	many	TRBV20-1	TRBJ2-1	TRBD1
TGCGCCAGCAGTTATTCAGGGGGCGGCAAAAACATTCAGTACTTC	CASSYSGGGKNIQYF	many	TRBV4-1	TRBJ2-4	TRBD1
TGCAGTCGGCTCGCGAACACCGGGGAGCTGTTTTTT	CSRLANTGELFF	many	TRBV20-1	TRBJ2-2	NA
TGTGCCAGCAGCTCTAGCGGGAAGTTCTACAATGAGCAGTTCTTC	CASSSSGKFYNEQFF	many	TRBV11-2	TRBJ2-1	TRBD2
TGTGCCAGCAGGTTTGAGAGACTGAGCAATCAGCCCCAGCATTTT	CASRFERLSNQPQHF	many	TRBV6-6	TRBJ1-5	NA
TGTGCCAGCAAGCTACTCCGGGCCAAGCCCCCCTACAATGAGCAGTTCTTC	CASKLLRAKPPYNEQFF	few	TRBV7-2	TRBJ2-1	NA
TGCAGTGCTAGAGGGACAGCAGATAATTCACCCCTCCACTTT	CSARGTADNSPLHF	many	TRBV20-1	TRBJ1-6	NA
TGCGCCAGCAGCCAACGACTTACAGATACGCAGTATTTT	CASSQRLTDTQYF	NA	TRBV4-1	TRBJ2-3	NA
TGCAGTGCTAGTGGACAGGGGGTTCTCTATGGCTACACCTTC	CSASGQGVLYGYTF	NA	TRBV20-1	TRBJ1-2	TRBD1
TGTGCCAGCAGCTTAGCCGGAGGACCCTCAAGGGAGACCCAGTACTTC	CASSLAGGPSRETQYF	many	TRBV7-6	TRBJ2-5	NA
TGTGCCAGCAGACGAACTAGCGGGGACCCCACCGGGGAGCTGTTTTTT	CASRRTSGDPTGELFF	NA	TRBV6-2/TRBV6-3	TRBJ2-2	TRBD2
TGTGCCAGCAGCCTAGGGGCGGTTCCTGCCAATGAGCAGTTCTTC	CASSLGAVPANEQFF	many	TRBV11-3	TRBJ2-1	NA
TGTGCCAGCAGCTCACAGGGAGGCTCCTACAATGAGCAGTTCTTC	CASSSQGGSYNEQFF	few	TRBV7-2	TRBJ2-1	NA
TGTGCCAGCAGCAAGGAGCAGCGGGATCTCTCAGGCGAGACCCAGTACTTC	CASSKEQRDLSGETQYF	many	TRBV21-1	TRBJ2-5	NA
TGTGCCAGCACGGGACAGGGCGAAAACATTCAGTACTTC	CASTGQGENIQYF	many	TRBV12-3/TRBV12-4	TRBJ2-4	TRBD1
TGTGCCAGCACCCTCGTTCCCGGACTAGCGGGAGATACGCAGTATTTT	CASTLVPGLAGDTQYF	few	TRBV12-3/TRBV12-4	TRBJ2-3	TRBD2
TGCAGTGCCGGGGCTCCGAGGGCTGGGGCCAACGTCCTGACTTTC	CSAGAPRAGANVLTF	many	TRBV20-1	TRBJ2-6	NA
TGTGCCAGCAGCTTTGGGAAGGCGGGCGAGCAGTACTTC	CASSFGKAGEQYF	many	TRBV7-2	TRBJ2-7	NA
TGCAGTGCTAGGCCAGGCGGGGGCCTCAATCAGCCCCAGCATTTT	CSARPGGGLNQPQHF	NA	TRBV20-1	TRBJ1-5	NA
TGTGCCAGCAGCACCACCGGGACGTCTCAGCCCCAGCATTTT	CASSTTGTSQPQHF	many	TRBV7-9	TRBJ1-5	NA
TGTGCCAGCAGTTTAAGTTCCGCTAGCACAGATACGCAGTATTTT	CASSLSSASTDTQYF	many	TRBV7-9	TRBJ2-3	NA
TGTGCCAGCAGTTACGACAGGAGGAACACTGAAGCTTTCTTT	CASSYDRRNTEAFF	NA	TRBV6-5	TRBJ1-1	NA
TGTGCTAGTGGTCTCGGTACGATCACTGAAGCTTTCTTT	CASGLGTITEAFF	many	TRBV12-5	TRBJ1-1	NA
TGCAGTGCTGCGGGACAGGGTAACGAGCAGTACTTC	CSAAGQGNEQYF	many	TRBV20-1	TRBJ2-7	TRBD1
TGTGCCAGCTCACCACCGATGGGGGGCGCTGGGGCCAACGTCCTGACTTTC	CASSPPMGGAGANVLTF	many	TRBV18	TRBJ2-6	NA
TGTGCCAGTTCTGGGGGGCTAAGGCAGCCCCAGCATTTT	CASSGGLRQPQHF	many	TRBV19	TRBJ1-5	NA
TGTGCCAGCAGTTTCAAGGCCCCCTACAATGAGCAGTTCTTC	CASSFKAPYNEQFF	NA	TRBV27	TRBJ2-1	NA
TGCGCCAGCACCGGCGGGACTCAACTAAATTCACCCCTCCACTTT	CASTGGTQLNSPLHF	NA	TRBV5-1	TRBJ1-6	NA
TGTGCCAGCAGTTACAGGGGGCCGAACACCGGGGAGCTGTTTTTT	CASSYRGPNTGELFF	many	TRBV12-3/TRBV12-4	TRBJ2-2	TRBD1
TGTGCCAGCAGTTATGGGCTAGCGGGAGGCGGAAGGGTAAAAGATACGCAGTATTTT	CASSYGLAGGGRVKDTQYF	many	TRBV6-6	TRBJ2-3	TRBD2
TGTGCCTGGAGTGTAGAAGTTAGACAGCCCCAGCATTTT	CAWSVEVRQPQHF	few	TRBV30	TRBJ1-5	NA
TGTGCCAGCAGCACCTCGCAGTTCTCTGAAAACACCATATATTTT	CASSTSQFSENTIYF	many	TRBV5-4	TRBJ1-3	NA
TGCGCCAGCAGCCAAAACCCTAGCGGGAGTTCCTACGAGCAGTACTTC	CASSQNPSGSSYEQYF	many	TRBV5-1	TRBJ2-7	TRBD2
TGTGCCTGGAGTGAGAGGACGAGTAATGGCTACACCTTC	CAWSERTSNGYTF	many	TRBV30	TRBJ1-2	NA
TGCAGCGGGCATAGCGGTTTCGGAGATACGCAGTATTTT	CSGHSGFGDTQYF	NA	TRBV29-1	TRBJ2-3	NA
TGTGCCACCAGTGATCGGACCCACACAGATACGCAGTATTTT	CATSDRTHTDTQYF	many	TRBV24-1	TRBJ2-3	NA
TGTGCCAGCAGCCCTGGACAGGGTCGTTCCTACGAGCAGTACTTC	CASSPGQGRSYEQYF	many	TRBV7-2	TRBJ2-7	TRBD1
TGTGCCAGTAGAGTCAGGGTCAGCAATCAGCCCCAGCATTTT	CASRVRVSNQPQHF	many	TRBV19	TRBJ1-5	NA